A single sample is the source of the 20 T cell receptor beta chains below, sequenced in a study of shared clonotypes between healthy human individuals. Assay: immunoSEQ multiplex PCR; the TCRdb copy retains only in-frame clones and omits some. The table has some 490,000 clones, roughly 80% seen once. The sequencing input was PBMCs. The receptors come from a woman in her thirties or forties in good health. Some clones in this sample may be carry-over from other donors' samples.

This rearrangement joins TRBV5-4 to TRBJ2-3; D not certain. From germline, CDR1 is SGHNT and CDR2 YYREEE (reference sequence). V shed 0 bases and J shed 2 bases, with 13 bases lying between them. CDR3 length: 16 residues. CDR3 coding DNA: TGTGCCAGCAGCTTGGACCCGTATGCCTCCACAGATACGCAGTATTTT. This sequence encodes CASSLDPYASTDTQYF.

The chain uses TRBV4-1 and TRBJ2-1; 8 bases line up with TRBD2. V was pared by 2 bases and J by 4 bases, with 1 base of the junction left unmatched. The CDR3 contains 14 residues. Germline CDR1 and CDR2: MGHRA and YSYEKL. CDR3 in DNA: TGCGCCAGCAGCCAACAGCGGGGGTACAATGAGCAGTTCTTC. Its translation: CASSQQRGYNEQFF.

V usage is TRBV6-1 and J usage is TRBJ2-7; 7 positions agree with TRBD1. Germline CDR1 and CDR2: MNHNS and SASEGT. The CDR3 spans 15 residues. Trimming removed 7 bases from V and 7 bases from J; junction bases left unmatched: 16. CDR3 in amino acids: CASTTRVGAGGEQYF. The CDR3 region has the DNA TGTGCCAGCACTACCCGGGTGGGGGCAGGGGGAGAGCAGTACTTC.

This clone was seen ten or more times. This CDR3 reads CSALWINEQYF. CDR3 DNA sequence: TGCAGTGCCCTCTGGATAAACGAGCAGTACTTC. The rearrangement joins TRBV20-1 to TRBJ2-7; the D is unclear. Trimming left V 6 bases short and J 5 bases short, with 11 bases between. The CDR3 covers 11 residues. Per germline, CDR1 DFQATT and CDR2 SNEGSKA (reference sequence).

CDR3: CVPFRDLNEQFF. The DNA of the CDR3 is TGTGTACCCTTCAGGGACTTAAATGAGCAGTTCTTC. The rearrangement uses TRBV30 and TRBJ2-1, with D perhaps TRBD2 (6 bases). Germline V gives CDR1 GTSNPN, CDR2 SVGIG (reference sequence). CDR3 length: 12 residues. The full variable domain, completed using reference TRBV30 and TRBJ2-1, is SQTIHQWPATLVQPVGSPLSLECTVEGTSNPNLYWYRQAAGRGLQLLFYSVGIGQISSEVPQNLSASRPQDRQFILSSKKLLLSDSGFYLCVPFRDLNEQFFGPGTRLTVL.

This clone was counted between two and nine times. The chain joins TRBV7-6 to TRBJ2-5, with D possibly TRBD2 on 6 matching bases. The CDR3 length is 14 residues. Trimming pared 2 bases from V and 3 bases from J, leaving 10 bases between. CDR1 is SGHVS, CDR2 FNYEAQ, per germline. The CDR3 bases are TGTGCCAGCAGCTTACGACTAGTGAAAGAGACCCAGTACTTC. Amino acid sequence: CASSLRLVKETQYF.

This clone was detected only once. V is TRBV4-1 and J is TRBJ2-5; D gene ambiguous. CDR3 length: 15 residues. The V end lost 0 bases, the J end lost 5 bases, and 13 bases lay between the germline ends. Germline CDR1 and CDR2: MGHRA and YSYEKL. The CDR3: CASSQDWSPTETQYF. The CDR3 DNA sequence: TGCGCCAGCAGCCAAGATTGGAGCCCAACCGAGACCCAGTACTTC.

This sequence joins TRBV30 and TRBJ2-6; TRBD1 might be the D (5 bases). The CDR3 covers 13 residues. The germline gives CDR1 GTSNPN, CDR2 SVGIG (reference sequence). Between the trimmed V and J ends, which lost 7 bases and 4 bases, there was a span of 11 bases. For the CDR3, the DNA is TGTGCCTTAGGGGAAAGGGGGGCCAACGTCCTGACTTTC. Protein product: CALGERGANVLTF.

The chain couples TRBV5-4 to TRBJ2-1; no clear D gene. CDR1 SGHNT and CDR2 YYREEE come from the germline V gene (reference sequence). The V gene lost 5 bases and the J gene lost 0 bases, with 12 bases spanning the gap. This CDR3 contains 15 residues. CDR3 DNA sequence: TGTGCCAGCAGTACCAGCCGGAGCTCCTACAATGAGCAGTTCTTC. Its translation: CASSTSRSSYNEQFF. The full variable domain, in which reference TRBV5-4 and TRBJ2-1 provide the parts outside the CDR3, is ETGVTQSPTHLIKTRGQQVTLRCSSQSGHNTVSWYQQALGQGPQFIFQYYREEENGRGNFPPRFSGLQFPNYSSELNVNALELDDSALYLCASSTSRSSYNEQFFGPGTRLTVL.

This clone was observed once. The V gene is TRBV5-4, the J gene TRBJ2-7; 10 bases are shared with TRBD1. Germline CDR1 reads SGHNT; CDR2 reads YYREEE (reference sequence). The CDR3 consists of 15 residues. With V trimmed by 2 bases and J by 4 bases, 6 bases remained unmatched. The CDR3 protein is CASSFRGQGLYEQYF. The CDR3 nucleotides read TGTGCCAGCAGCTTTAGGGGACAGGGGTTGTACGAGCAGTACTTC.

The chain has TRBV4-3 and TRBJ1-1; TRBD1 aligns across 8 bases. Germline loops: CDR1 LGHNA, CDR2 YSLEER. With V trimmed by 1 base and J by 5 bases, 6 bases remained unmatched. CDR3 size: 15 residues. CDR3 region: CASSQGQGARTEAFF. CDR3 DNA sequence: TGCGCCAGCAGCCAAGGGCAGGGGGCTCGGACTGAAGCTTTCTTT.

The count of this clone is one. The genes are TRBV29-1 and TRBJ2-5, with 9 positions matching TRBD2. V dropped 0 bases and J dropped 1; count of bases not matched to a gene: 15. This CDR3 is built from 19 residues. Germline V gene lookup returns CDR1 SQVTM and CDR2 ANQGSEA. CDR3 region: CSVEERSQEASGAQETQYF. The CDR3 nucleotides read TGCAGCGTTGAAGAAAGGAGTCAGGAGGCTAGCGGGGCCCAAGAGACCCAGTACTTC.

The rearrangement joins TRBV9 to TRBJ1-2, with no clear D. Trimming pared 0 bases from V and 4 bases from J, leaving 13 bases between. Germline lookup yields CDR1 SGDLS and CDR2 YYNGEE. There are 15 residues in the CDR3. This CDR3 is CASSVGEGSGYGYTF. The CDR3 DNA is TGTGCCAGCAGCGTAGGTGAGGGATCGGGCTATGGCTACACCTTC.

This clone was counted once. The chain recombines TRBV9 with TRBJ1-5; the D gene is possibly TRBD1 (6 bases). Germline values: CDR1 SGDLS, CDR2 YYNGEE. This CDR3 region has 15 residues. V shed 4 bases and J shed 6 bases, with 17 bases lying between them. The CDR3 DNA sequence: TGTGCCAGCAGCCCAGGGGCGGGGCTGCCTCAGCCCCAGCATTTT. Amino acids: CASSPGAGLPQPQHF. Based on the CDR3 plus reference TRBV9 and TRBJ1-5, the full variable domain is DSGVTQTPKHLITATGQRVTLRCSPRSGDLSVYWYQQSLDQGLQFLIQYYNGEERAKGNILERFSAQQFPDLHSELNLSSLELGDSALYFCASSPGAGLPQPQHFGDGTRLSIL.

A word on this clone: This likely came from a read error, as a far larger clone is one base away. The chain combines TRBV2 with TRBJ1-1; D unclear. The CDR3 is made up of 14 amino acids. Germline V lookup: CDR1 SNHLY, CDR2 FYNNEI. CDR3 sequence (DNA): TGTGCCAGCAGTGATCAAGGGATGAACACTGAAGTTTTCTTT. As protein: CASSDQGMNTEVFF. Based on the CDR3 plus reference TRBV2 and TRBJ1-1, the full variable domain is EPEVTQTPSHQVTQMGQEVILRCVPISNHLYFYWYRQILGQKVEFLVSFYNNEISEKSEIFDDQFSVERPDGSNFTLKIRSTKLEDSAMYFCASSDQGMNTEVFFGQGTRLTVV.

CDR3 region: CASSEVAGHIQYF. Written as DNA, the CDR3 is TGTGCCAGCTCGGAGGTTGCCGGGCACATTCAGTACTTC. This sequence joins TRBV6-4 and TRBJ2-4; possibly TRBD2 for D (5 bases). The CDR3 is 13 residues long. Germline CDR1 is MRHNA and CDR2 is SNTAGT. V shed 8 bases and J shed 8 bases, with 16 bases lying between them.

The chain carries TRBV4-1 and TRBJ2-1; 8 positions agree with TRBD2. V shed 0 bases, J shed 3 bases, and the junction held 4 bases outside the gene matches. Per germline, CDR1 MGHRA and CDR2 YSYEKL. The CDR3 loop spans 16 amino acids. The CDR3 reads CASSQEPGGVYNEQFF. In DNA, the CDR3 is TGCGCCAGCAGCCAAGAGCCCGGGGGGGTCTACAATGAGCAGTTCTTC.

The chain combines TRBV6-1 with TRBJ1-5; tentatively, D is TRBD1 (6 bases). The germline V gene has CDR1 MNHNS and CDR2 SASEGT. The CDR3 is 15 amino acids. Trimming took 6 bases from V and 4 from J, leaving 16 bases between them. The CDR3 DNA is TGTGCCAGCAGACAACCGGGACATGTAAATCAGCCCCAGCATTTT. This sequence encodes CASRQPGHVNQPQHF.

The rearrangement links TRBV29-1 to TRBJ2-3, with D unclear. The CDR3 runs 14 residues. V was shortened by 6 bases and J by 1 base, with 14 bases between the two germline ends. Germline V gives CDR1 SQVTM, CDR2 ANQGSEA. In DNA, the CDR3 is TGCAGCGTCCCTGGTGCGGTTGGCACAGATACGCAGTATTTT. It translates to CSVPGAVGTDTQYF.

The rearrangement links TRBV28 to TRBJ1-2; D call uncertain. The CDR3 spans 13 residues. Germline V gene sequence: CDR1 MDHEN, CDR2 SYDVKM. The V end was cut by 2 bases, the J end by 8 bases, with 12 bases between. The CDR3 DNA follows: TGTGCCAGCAGTTTAACCAGGCCTTTGGGCTACACCTTC. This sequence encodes CASSLTRPLGYTF.